Listed here is a single T cell receptor (beta chain). The antigen remains unidentified. The sample originates from a study of T cell responses to AZD1222 COVID-19 vaccine. Study-wide results and caveats: Clonal diversity may have been underestimated in mostly white British donors. Reports indicate that nearly half of spike-specific TCRs are directed at unmutated variant regions.

Generated by immunoSEQ multiplex PCR, the TCRdb table keeps only in-frame clones and is missing some. The data hold around 99,000 clones, with 70% to 90% observed a single time. The study pooled second doses at about 4 or about 12 weeks. Per germline, CDR1 SEHNR and CDR2 FQNEAQ (reference sequence). Between the trimmed V and J ends, which lost 5 bases and 5 bases, there was a span of 10 bases. The CDR3 sequence is 12 residues long. The rearrangement uses TRBV7-9 and TRBJ2-7, with D tentatively TRBD1 (6 bases). The starting material was peripheral blood, obtained 28 days after the second AZD1222 dose. The sequence derives from an adult who received the AZD1222 COVID-19 vaccine. The CDR3: CASSLRTDEQYF. The CDR3 nucleotides read TGTGCCAGCAGCCTTAGGACAGACGAGCAGTACTTC.